The sequence of this TCR beta chain was determined in a study of cytomegalovirus exposure and HLA in healthy donors (dated by TCRdb to about 2017). Background for the entire study: According to a later analysis, one platform produced both the 100 to 150 validation repertoires and the 670 or so repertoires of the first cohort. The study combined high-throughput TCR immunosequencing, statistical association of individual TCRs with disease status, and machine learning to predict cytomegalovirus infection status. The study was designed to test whether signatures of past pathogen exposure could be identified by cataloging public T cell receptors. Along with the approximately 700-subject first cohort, a separate validation cohort of over a hundred different subjects was used. Overall study results and their limits: A total of about 180 TCR beta chains were listed by the study as associated with cytomegalovirus. Of the cluster scores, 90% to 95% were above 0 in a later analysis, which found that TCRs clustered in the first cohort also tended to co-occur in the 95 to 150 validation repertoires. Most TCR sequences were seen in very few donors, while some public TCRs were found in many individuals. A later analysis lacked HLA typing for the validation cohort, so it scored co-occurrence in that cohort across all 110 or so repertoires. The authors suggested that the approach could potentially be generalized to other disease states and immunological phenotypes. In vitro tests confirmed that a few of the cytomegalovirus-associated TCR beta chains recognize cytomegalovirus antigens. In both the original and validation cohorts, the classifier was reported to diagnose cytomegalovirus status with high specificity and sensitivity.

Between the V and J ends, shortened by 3 bases and 4 bases respectively, the junction contains 15 bases. The CDR3 has 15 amino acids, counting the end cysteine and phenylalanine. Left in the record is the CDR3 DNA by itself, 45 bases read in frame from the first base. As encoded in the germline V gene (reference sequence), CDR1 is MNHEY while CDR2 is SMNVEV. Separate from the approximately 670-subject first cohort, the validation cohort of 90 to 150 subjects was the group to which the donors belonged. As for this clone: Its target antigen remains unknown. Per-nucleotide qualities are absent, and no much larger clonotype sits a single base away.

The receptor library was made with the immunoSEQ multiplex PCR assay. Under the source paper's analysis protocol: A statistical classification framework was built for diagnosing cytomegalovirus status from the catalog of TCR beta chain sequences. Drawn from immuneACCESS, this table holds only the in-frame rearrangements with V and J called that TCRdb kept. Clones are partly lost; checked studies trace under half to an unresolved V gene and leave the rest unexplained. That table supplies the V and J calls and clone size; D and trimming were determined from the DNA. The sample yields approximately 160,000 clones; less than 90% were counted once. Jointly, the top ten make up 2% to 2.5% of the sample.

The sample consisted of PBMCs. The chain joins TRBV27 to TRBJ1-1, with TRBD1 perhaps the D gene, on 5 matching bases. The receptor's source is a woman under 30 in good health and CMV-seronegative. In nucleotides, the sequence is TGTGCCAGCAGTTTGGGCACCCGAAGGGGCACTGAAGCTTTCTTT. It codes for CASSLGTRRGTEAFF.